The 5 T cell receptor beta chains reported below all come from one sample, sequenced in a study of T cell responses to AZD1222 COVID-19 vaccine. TCRdb's copy holds only in-frame clones and misses some; the assay was immunoSEQ multiplex PCR. This sample has 88,000 or so clones, with less than 90% found just once. The source was peripheral blood, collected 28 days after the second AZD1222 dose. The receptors were gathered from an adult who received the AZD1222 COVID-19 vaccine.

J is TRBJ2-7 and V is TRBV18, with 11 positions matching TRBD2. From germline, CDR1 is KGHSH and CDR2 LQKENI. V was clipped by 3 bases and J by 3 bases; unmatched bases: 4. The CDR3 extends over 15 amino acids. The CDR3 bases are TGTGCCAGCTCACCGGGACTAGCGGAACTCTACGAGCAGTACTTC. Translating it yields CASSPGLAELYEQYF. The variable domain in full, completed from reference TRBV18 and TRBJ2-7, reads NAGVMQNPRHLVRRRGQEARLRCSPMKGHSHVYWYRQLPEEGLKFMVYLQKENIIDESGMPKERFSAEFPKEGPSILRIQQVVRGDSAAYFCASSPGLAELYEQYFGPGTRLTVT.

This sequence joins TRBV18 and TRBJ2-3; TRBD1 matches 10 bases. This CDR3 comprises 15 residues. V was pared by 1 base and J by 6 bases, with 4 bases of the junction left unmatched. Germline-derived CDR1 and CDR2 are KGHSH and LQKENI. The CDR3 region is CASSPQGTGADTQYF. CDR3 bases: TGTGCCAGCTCACCACAAGGGACAGGGGCCGATACGCAGTATTTT.

The chain links TRBV10-1 to TRBJ2-1; D not resolved. With 0 bases removed from V and 7 bases from J, the gap between germline ends came to 7 bases. This CDR3 region has 13 residues. The germline CDR1 and CDR2 sequences are WNHNN and SYGVQD (reference sequence). CDR3 protein: CASSESGPNEQFF. DNA for the CDR3: TGCGCCAGCAGTGAGTCCGGTCCGAATGAGCAGTTCTTC.

The chain is built from TRBV14 and TRBJ1-2; D ambiguous. CDR3 size: 14 residues. Germline values: CDR1 SGHDN, CDR2 FVKESK. The V end was cut by 0 bases, the J end by 2 bases, with 7 bases between. CDR3 in DNA: TGTGCCAGCAGCCAAGATCGGCGGAACTATGGCTACACCTTC. Residues: CASSQDRRNYGYTF.

J is TRBJ2-3 and V is TRBV3-1 (or the pseudogene TRBV3-2), with D possibly being TRBD2 (5 bases). The germline V gene encodes CDR1 LGHDT and CDR2 YNNKEL (reference sequence). V dropped 1 base and J dropped 6 bases, with 17 bases sitting between them. The CDR3 is 16 residues long. The CDR3 sequence is CASSQALTLVGDTQYF. The DNA of the CDR3 is TGTGCCAGCAGCCAAGCCCTGACACTAGTAGGGGATACGCAGTATTTT.